The following is a T cell receptor beta chain sequence with its context. Its antigen has not been determined. No per-base quality is available; no much larger clone lies one base away. This sample stems from a study of OX40 agonist ivuxolimab in advanced cancers. Broadly, across the study: The costimulatory receptor OX40 (CD134) was targeted by ivuxolimab, a fully human IgG2 agonistic monoclonal antibody. Intravenous ivuxolimab was administered to patients every 2 weeks at six dose levels: 0.01, 0.1, 0.3, 1.5, 3 and 10 mg/kg. Among the roughly 52 dose-escalation patients, some 19 had hepatocellular carcinoma, around 15 melanoma, 9 renal cell carcinoma and 9 head and neck cancer. In the dose-escalation cohort, approximately 82% of patients were male, and the mean age was roughly 60 years, with a range of about 23 to 90. Prior anti-PD-1, anti-PD-L1 or anti-CTLA-4 therapy was permitted, and 40% of dose-escalation patients had received checkpoint inhibitors. Partial responses were achieved by three dose-escalation patients, of whom one had hepatocellular carcinoma and two had cutaneous melanoma. The point of sequencing TCRbeta in the periphery was to test whether ivuxolimab changed TCR sequence diversity and drove clonal T-cell expansion. The monotherapy dose-escalation portion (N of about 47 patients) of the phase I ivuxolimab trial is reported in the paper.

V ends up 4 bases short and J 6 bases short, with an unmatched junction base count of 2. Looking up the germline V gene (reference sequence) yields CDR1 LNHDA and CDR2 SQIVND. From its cysteine to its phenylalanine, the CDR3 spans 15 amino acids. The entry retains the CDR3 DNA only, 45 bases that are in frame from base 1. Genomic DNA was extracted from sorted cells for sequencing of the TCRbeta CDR3 region. The immunoSEQ Assay was used for sequencing of TCRbeta CDR3 regions. What TCRdb holds here is the immuneACCESS table cut down to in-frame rearrangements. Part of the clones is not present; checked against another copy, under half of the missing clones reflect an unresolved V gene, and the others are unexplained. The table for this sample lists tens of thousands of clones; roughly 80% of them were counted only once. The ten largest clonotypes hold under 2.5% of the sample. The trial excluded patients who had a history of autoimmune disease or were on systemic immunosuppression. Peripheral blood for TCR sequencing was drawn from every dose cohort at baseline, at cycle 4 day 1 and at cycle 7 day 1. Samples were obtained from an open-label, multicenter, first-in-human phase I dose-escalation trial of ivuxolimab. Adults with locally advanced or metastatic melanoma, renal cell carcinoma, hepatocellular carcinoma or head and neck squamous cell carcinoma were enrolled in the trial. Before TCR sequencing, CD4+ T cells and CD8+ T cells from peripheral blood were sorted into separate populations.

Study-wide conclusions, independent of this receptor: On average, CD8+ T cells showed more expanded clones than CD4+ T cells after ivuxolimab. At doses from 0.1 to 3.0 mg/kg, clonal expansion was seen in both CD4+ and CD8+ blood T cells between baseline and week 6. In partial responders in the 0.1-3.0 mg/kg groups, normalized peripheral clonal expansion was found to be among the lowest, especially among CD8+ T cells. Low levels of normalized T-cell clonal expansion were also seen in some patients who did not respond. The antigen specificity of the clonally expanded peripheral T cells was not determined.

The input for sequencing was CD4+ or CD8+ T cells sorted from blood, taken in a trial of the OX40 agonist ivuxolimab. Recombination linked TRBV19 to TRBJ2-1, with TRBD2 identical over 14 junction bases. The sequence came from an adult with an advanced solid tumor such as melanoma, head and neck, liver or kidney cancer. The sequenced DNA: TGTGCCAGTAGTAAGACTAGCGGGAGGGGCAATGAGCAGTTCTTC. Its translation reads: CASSKTSGRGNEQFF.